The present T cell receptor (beta chain) was sequenced within a study of blood T cells in healthy people across ages. About this clonotype itself: What it binds is not known. It is likely a read error, because the conserved phenylalanine at the end of the CDR3 is missing.

The CDR3 spans 13 residues. General study results and limits: Calculation of diversity from one million T cells yielded estimates considered to be underestimates. With age, beta diversity per million T cells declined roughly linearly, significantly by 40.

Then a second PCR, running about 7 to 11 cycles, was carried out with a sample-barcoded 5' primer and a J-beta primer mix. Each single sample gave us at least 3 million CDR3-containing paired-end reads. In TCRdb, the 5' RACE reads were re-called with MiXCR into one record per CDR3 protein. In the table there are about 1.6 million distinct CDR3 sequences, approximately 32% of which are singletons. Every participating donor contributed 9.5 to 10 milliliters of peripheral blood through a draw. The sequence was obtained from a woman in her twenties or thirties in good health. The chain joins TRBV12-3 or TRBV12-4 to TRBJ2-3; D unresolved. The source material was blood. CDR3 protein: CTISRSSTDTQYS. CDR3 nucleotide sequence: TGTACCATCTCGAGGTCTAGCACAGATACGCAGTATTCT.